These 32 T cell receptor beta chains share one sample of origin, sequenced in a study of shared clonotypes between healthy human individuals. Clones were read by immunoSEQ multiplex PCR, and TCRdb kept only the in-frame ones, dropping some. Counted here are around 610,000 clones, approximately 96% occurring once; the ten biggest clones make up about 0.11%. As defined, naive CD8 cells were CD45RO-negative and positively selected for CCR7, with terminally differentiated effector memory CD45RA+ cells excluded. The sample consisted of naive CD8+ T cells sorted from blood. The receptor source for this set is a woman in her 30s in good health.

Turning to this clone: One junction end does not reproduce the germline sequence, and a read error may be involved. The CDR3 loop is CVSSQELVLSEQYF. The CDR3 DNA sequence: TGTGTCAGCAGCCAGGAGCTGGTCCTTAGCGAGCAGTACTTC. The V call is TRBV4-2, the J call TRBJ2-7; no clear D. CDR3 size: 14 residues. Germline values: CDR1 LGHNA, CDR2 YNFKEQ.

The rearrangement uses TRBV6-1 and TRBJ2-2, with D uncertain. Trimming removed 2 bases from V and 2 bases from J, with 6 bases in between. The CDR3 covers 14 residues. Germline V lookup: CDR1 MNHNS, CDR2 SASEGT. The CDR3 sequence is CASSEWGNTGELFF. The CDR3 region has the DNA TGTGCCAGCAGTGAATGGGGTAACACCGGGGAGCTGTTTTTT.

The chain links TRBV28 to TRBJ2-1; D gene unclear. Germline V gene data show CDR1 as MDHEN and CDR2 as SYDVKM. CDR3 size: 17 residues. V lost 8 bases to trimming and J lost 0 bases, with 20 bases between them. Written as DNA, the CDR3 is TGTGCCAGCTCCCAGGTCCCCCACCTAAGCTCCTACAATGAGCAGTTCTTC. It encodes CASSQVPHLSSYNEQFF.

The chain carries TRBV19 and TRBJ2-1, with D perhaps TRBD2 (6 bases). Germline V gene sequence: CDR1 LNHDA, CDR2 SQIVND (reference sequence). V was clipped by 5 bases and J by 5 bases, with 22 bases between them. This CDR3 is built from 17 residues. The CDR3 region is CASSPPRESGEDNEQFF. CDR3 bases: TGTGCCAGTAGTCCTCCCCGGGAGAGCGGAGAAGACAATGAGCAGTTCTTC.

V usage is TRBV27 and J usage is TRBJ2-7; either TRBD1 or TRBD2 may supply D (5 bases each). The germline gives CDR1 MNHEY, CDR2 SMNVEV (reference sequence). Between the trimmed V and J ends, which lost 4 bases and 3 bases, there was a span of 13 bases. The CDR3 is 14 residues long. As DNA, the CDR3 is TGTGCCAGCAGTTCCCGGGACCGATACTACGAGCAGTACTTC. Translation: CASSSRDRYYEQYF.

The chain is built from TRBV6-6 and TRBJ2-1, with TRBD2 as a possible D gene (5 bases). Germline V gene lookup returns CDR1 MNHNY and CDR2 SVGAGI (reference sequence). The CDR3 totals 14 residues. The ends were cut back, 8 bases at V and 3 bases at J, with 14 bases in the middle. CDR3 nucleotides: TGTGCCAGCCAAGCGGACCCGAACTACAATGAGCAGTTCTTC. This translates into CASQADPNYNEQFF.

V is TRBV7-9 and J is TRBJ2-3; D remains ambiguous. The ends were cut back, 4 bases at V and 0 bases at J, with 17 bases in the middle. The CDR3 runs to 17 residues. Germline loops: CDR1 SEHNR, CDR2 FQNEAQ (reference sequence). As DNA, the CDR3 is TGTGCCAGCAGCTCACAATCTTCGACGGCTAGCACAGATACGCAGTATTTT. The encoded protein is CASSSQSSTASTDTQYF.

This rearrangement joins TRBV6-4 to TRBJ2-7; 12 positions match TRBD1. Germline CDR1 is MRHNA and CDR2 is SNTAGT. The V gene end was trimmed by 7 bases and the J gene end by 2 bases; junction bases not matched to a gene: 18. The CDR3 has 19 residues. The CDR3 region is CASKSRGGDRGRRAYEQYF. The DNA for the CDR3 is TGTGCCAGCAAGTCCCGAGGGGGGGACAGGGGGCGACGAGCCTACGAGCAGTACTTC.

The chain combines TRBV11-2 with TRBJ2-3; the match to TRBD2 covers 7 bases. V gave up 1 base and J gave up 2 bases; unmatched junction bases: 3. CDR1 is SGHAT, CDR2 FQNNGV, per germline. This CDR3 contains 15 residues. CDR3 sequence: CASSLGAGLTDTQYF. The CDR3 bases are TGTGCCAGCAGCTTAGGAGCGGGGCTCACAGATACGCAGTATTTT.

This clone was observed once. The chain joins TRBV14 to TRBJ2-3; maybe TRBD2 (6 bases). The germline V gene has CDR1 SGHDN and CDR2 FVKESK. The CDR3 has 17 residues. The V end was cut by 3 bases, the J end by 2 bases, with 18 bases between. As DNA, the CDR3 is TGTGCCAGCAGCCAGGCTTTCGGGGGACTCCTCACAGATACGCAGTATTTT. Amino acid sequence: CASSQAFGGLLTDTQYF.

V usage is TRBV6-1 and J usage is TRBJ1-4; 9 positions match TRBD1. The V gene end was trimmed by 3 bases and the J gene end by 4 bases; junction bases not matched to a gene: 6. CDR1 is MNHNS, CDR2 SASEGT, per germline. The CDR3 totals 16 residues. CDR3: CASSEETGGLNEKLFF. The CDR3 DNA is TGTGCCAGCAGTGAGGAGACAGGGGGGCTTAATGAAAAACTGTTTTTT.

The chain links TRBV7-8 to TRBJ2-5, with D possibly TRBD2 on 6 matching bases. Matching the DNA end better, TRBJ2-7 makes the J call doubtful. There are 14 residues in the CDR3. Germline V CDR1 and CDR2: SGHVS, FQNEAQ. Here the CDR3 reads CASSWGLPNYEQYF. DNA of the CDR3: TGTGCCAGCAGCTGGGGACTTCCTAACTACGAGCAGTACTTC.

The chain carries TRBV5-5 and TRBJ1-4; no clear D gene. This CDR3 comprises 16 residues. Trimming removed 4 bases from V and 0 bases from J, with 13 bases in between. Germline CDR1 SGHKS, CDR2 YYEKEE (reference sequence). The CDR3: CASSPTGRATNEKLFF. In nucleotides, the CDR3 is TGTGCCAGCAGCCCCACTGGGAGGGCAACTAATGAAAAACTGTTTTTT.

The rearrangement links TRBV5-6 to TRBJ1-1; D unclear. V lost 4 bases and J lost 3, with 10 bases in between. The CDR3 consists of 13 residues. Germline V gene lookup returns CDR1 SGHDT and CDR2 YYEEEE. The CDR3 DNA is TGTGCCAGCAGCCGGGAAGGTTACACTGAAGCTTTCTTT. Translated: CASSREGYTEAFF.

The V call is TRBV10-1, the J call TRBJ2-5, with 9 bases aligning to TRBD1. Germline CDR1 WNHNN, CDR2 SYGVQD (reference sequence). After removal of 0 bases from V and 5 bases from J, the junction contained 1 base not matched to a gene. The CDR3 totals 14 residues. CDR3 in DNA: TGCGCCAGCAGTGAGTCGGGGACAGGGGAGACCCAGTACTTC. This sequence encodes CASSESGTGETQYF.

The CDR3 reads CASSPRSGANTGELFF. CDR3 in DNA: TGCGCCAGCAGCCCCCGTTCAGGGGCCAACACCGGGGAGCTGTTTTTT. The gene calls are TRBV4-1 and TRBJ2-2; the D gene is possibly TRBD1 (6 bases). Deletions cut 4 bases from V and 2 bases from J, with 14 bases between. Germline CDR1 is MGHRA and CDR2 is YSYEKL. The CDR3 consists of 16 residues.

V is TRBV28 and J is TRBJ1-1; TRBD1 agrees at 8 bases. Germline-derived CDR1 and CDR2 are MDHEN and SYDVKM. V trimming: 6 bases; J trimming: 4 bases; junction bases outside the gene matches: 7. CDR3 length: 14 residues. CDR3 residues: CASRPLDRGTEAFF. Here the CDR3 DNA reads TGTGCCAGCAGACCCCTCGACAGGGGCACTGAAGCTTTCTTT.

The chain carries TRBV9 and TRBJ1-4; D is undetermined. This CDR3 is built from 14 residues. V dropped 0 bases and J dropped 2 bases, with 5 bases sitting between them. Germline V gene sequence: CDR1 SGDLS, CDR2 YYNGEE. The CDR3 bases are TGTGCCAGCAGCGTAGGGTCGACTAATGAAAAACTGTTTTTT. It codes for CASSVGSTNEKLFF.

In DNA, the CDR3 is TGTGCCAGCACCGCGACCCACCGCGGACTAGATAGTGAGCAGTTCTTC. This gives the protein CASTATHRGLDSEQFF. The chain joins TRBV28 to TRBJ2-1, with TRBD2 matching 7 bases. In germline, CDR1 is MDHEN, CDR2 SYDVKM. With 7 bases clipped from V and 9 bases from J, the junction kept 18 bases outside the gene matches. This CDR3 comprises 16 residues.

J is TRBJ1-1 and V is TRBV28; a weak D match, TRBD1 (6 bases). There are 14 residues in the CDR3. The germline CDR1 and CDR2 sequences are MDHEN and SYDVKM. V was trimmed by 4 bases and J by 2 bases, leaving 11 bases between them. CDR3 DNA: TGTGCCAGCAGTTCGGGGGGCTCAAACACTGAAGCTTTCTTT. Protein sequence: CASSSGGSNTEAFF.

The chain uses TRBV5-6 and TRBJ2-5; D might be TRBD2 (6 bases). With 0 bases removed from V and 5 bases from J, the gap between germline ends came to 11 bases. The germline CDR1 and CDR2 sequences are SGHDT and YYEEEE. The CDR3 totals 14 residues. The CDR3 is CASSLAGSGETQYF. The CDR3 DNA is TGTGCCAGCAGCTTGGCCGGGAGCGGCGAGACCCAGTACTTC.

This chain links TRBV28 with TRBJ2-3; a possible D gene is TRBD2 (6 bases). The germline CDR1 and CDR2 sequences are MDHEN and SYDVKM. Deletions cut 2 bases from V and 4 bases from J, with 13 bases between. CDR3 length: 15 amino acids. CDR3 coding DNA: TGTGCCAGCAGTTTAACCACGCGGGACTCAGATACGCAGTATTTT. The encoded protein is CASSLTTRDSDTQYF.

The gene calls are TRBV28 and TRBJ1-5, with TRBD1 matching over 9 bases. The trim removed 6 bases at V and 7 bases at J, leaving 7 bases unmatched. The CDR3 covers 14 residues. Per germline, CDR1 MDHEN and CDR2 SYDVKM. The CDR3 region has the DNA TGTGCCAGCAGCTATGGGACAGGGAGGCAGCCCCAGCATTTT. Its translation: CASSYGTGRQPQHF.

This clone was seen only once. The CDR3 loop is CASSSGTAVNTEAFF. CDR3 DNA sequence: TGTGCCAGCAGCTCCGGTACAGCGGTAAACACTGAAGCTTTCTTT. The rearrangement links TRBV7-2 to TRBJ1-1; D uncertain. The CDR3 runs to 15 residues. The V and J ends lost 4 bases and 2 bases respectively, with 14 bases between them. CDR1 is SGHTA, CDR2 FQGNSA, per germline.

The chain joins TRBV5-1 to TRBJ2-1; the match to TRBD2 covers 9 bases. V lost 3 bases and J lost 0; bases outside the gene matches: 7. The CDR3 runs to 17 residues. Looked up from germline, CDR1 is SGHRS and CDR2 is YFSETQ. The chain's CDR3 is CASSWTGLASSYNEQFF. The CDR3 bases are TGCGCCAGCAGCTGGACCGGACTAGCGAGCTCCTACAATGAGCAGTTCTTC. The full variable domain, in which reference TRBV5-1 and TRBJ2-1 provide the parts outside the CDR3, is KAGVTQTPRYLIKTRGQQVTLSCSPISGHRSVSWYQQTPGQGLQFLFEYFSETQRNKGNFPGRFSGRQFSNSRSEMNVSTLELGDSALYLCASSWTGLASSYNEQFFGPGTRLTVL.

This chain joins TRBV28 and TRBJ2-5; 9 positions agree with TRBD2. Judging by the DNA end, TRBJ2-7 fits better; the J call may be wrong. The CDR3 loop spans 14 amino acids. Per germline, CDR1 MDHEN and CDR2 SYDVKM. CDR3 DNA sequence: TGTGCCAGCAGTCTTAGCGGGGGATCCTACGAGCAGTACTTC. Encoded protein: CASSLSGGSYEQYF.

This chain connects TRBV4-1 to TRBJ2-5; D gene ambiguous. V dropped 0 bases and J dropped 2 bases, with 10 bases sitting between them. Per germline, CDR1 MGHRA and CDR2 YSYEKL. This CDR3 has 15 amino acids. The DNA of the CDR3 is TGCGCCAGCAGCCAAGAGGGCCTAGGACAAGAGACCCAGTACTTC. Translating gives CASSQEGLGQETQYF.

The chain is built from TRBV28 and TRBJ1-3; D is unclear. This CDR3 is built from 16 residues. Germline lookup yields CDR1 MDHEN and CDR2 SYDVKM. The germline V and J ends were trimmed by 6 bases and 1 base, with 16 bases remaining between them. The DNA of the CDR3 is TGTGCCAGCAGAAAAAGAGGACTGAGATCTGGAAACACCATATATTTT. It encodes CASRKRGLRSGNTIYF.

The V gene is TRBV9, the J gene TRBJ2-1; 7 positions agree with TRBD1. The length of the CDR3 is 16 residues. J was trimmed by 6 bases and V by 3 bases; bases with no gene match: 12. Per the germline V gene, CDR1 is SGDLS and CDR2 is YYNGEE. The CDR3 loop reads CASSEGPGTESNEQFF. The CDR3 DNA reads as TGTGCCAGCAGCGAAGGTCCCGGGACAGAGAGCAATGAGCAGTTCTTC.

This clone was picked up one time. V usage is TRBV28 and J usage is TRBJ2-2; D remains unclear. V was pared by 1 base and J by 7 bases, with 7 bases between. Germline V gene lookup returns CDR1 MDHEN and CDR2 SYDVKM. The CDR3 has 13 residues. Written as DNA, the CDR3 is TGTGCCAGCAGTTTATCGTCTGGCGGGGAGCTGTTTTTT. As protein: CASSLSSGGELFF.

The chain employs TRBV5-1 and TRBJ2-7, with a weak D call TRBD1 (6 bases). Germline V gene lookup returns CDR1 SGHRS and CDR2 YFSETQ. Trimming removed 0 bases at V and 3 bases at J, with 10 bases between. This CDR3 has 14 amino acids. CDR3 nucleotide sequence: TGCGCCAGCAGCTTGGGGGACACTGGCTACGAGCAGTACTTC. It encodes CASSLGDTGYEQYF.

The chain carries TRBV27 and TRBJ2-2; tentatively, D is TRBD1 (7 bases). The CDR3 is 17 residues long. V was clipped by 6 bases and J by 1 base, with 18 bases between them. Germline V lookup: CDR1 MNHEY, CDR2 SMNVEV (reference sequence). DNA for the CDR3: TGTGCCAGCAGACCTAGGGGGCTAGCGAGGAACACCGGGGAGCTGTTTTTT. It yields the protein CASRPRGLARNTGELFF.